A single sample gave rise to the 2 T cell receptor beta chains below, sequenced in a study of cytomegalovirus exposure and HLA in healthy donors. Primers for the PCR totalled 60 Vbeta and 13 Jbeta. Only in-frame clones appear in the TCRdb table, and some are missing; sequencing was by immunoSEQ multiplex PCR. The sample includes roughly 80,000 clones, 65% to 85% of them seen just once. Material: PBMCs. Source of these receptors: a woman in her 50s in good health and CMV-seronegative.

The rearrangement links TRBV5-3 to TRBJ2-1, with no clear D. TRBV5-3 is an open reading frame, and its role is uncertain. Deletions cut 6 bases from V and 6 bases from J, with 19 bases between. This CDR3 region has 15 residues. CDR3 bases: TGTGCCAGAACCACGAAAAACCTAGTCCGCAATGAGCAGTTCTTC. Its protein product is CARTTKNLVRNEQFF.

The gene calls are TRBV5-4 and TRBJ2-5; TRBD1 is a possible D gene (5 bases). Germline CDR1 reads SGHNT; CDR2 reads YYREEE (reference sequence). The CDR3 totals 14 residues. V was shortened by 0 bases and J by 5 bases, with 11 bases between the two germline ends. The CDR3, as DNA: TGTGCCAGCAGCTTGGGACAGAGGAAGGAGACCCAGTACTTC. Protein sequence: CASSLGQRKETQYF.